The 27 T cell receptor beta chains in this list originate from one sample, sequenced in a study of T cells in tumors after PD-1 blockade. TCRdb's table, derived via immunoSEQ multiplex PCR, lists solely in-frame clones and lacks some. This table has 60,000 to 75,000 clones, 74% appearing once. Sequenced here: PBMCs, sampled after anti-PD-1 treatment. These receptors originate from a human donor with basal cell carcinoma.

This sequence joins TRBV2 and TRBJ1-6; 8 nucleotides align to TRBD1. Unmatched junction bases numbered 9, after V lost 8 bases and J lost 9 bases. Germline V gene data show CDR1 as SNHLY and CDR2 as FYNNEI. The length of the CDR3 is 14 residues. Written as DNA, the CDR3 is TGTGCCAGCGCAAACAGGGGGGAGGCTTCACCCCTCCACTTT. Translation gives CASANRGEASPLHF.

V gene TRBV7-6 combines with J gene TRBJ2-3; D gene uncertain. The CDR3 totals 15 residues. The germline V gene encodes CDR1 SGHVS and CDR2 FNYEAQ. Trimming left V 5 bases short and J 2 bases short, with 14 bases between. The CDR3 loop reads CASSRQMTLTDTQYF. CDR3 DNA: TGTGCCAGCAGCAGGCAGATGACTCTCACAGATACGCAGTATTTT.

The rearrangement joins TRBV7-9 to TRBJ2-1; 8 bases match TRBD2. Germline assignment: CDR1 SEHNR and CDR2 FQNEAQ (reference sequence). With 1 base clipped from V and 5 bases from J, the junction kept 4 bases outside the gene matches. This CDR3 region has 15 residues. The CDR3 loop reads CASSLVRGGDNEQFF. CDR3 bases: TGTGCCAGCAGCTTAGTCCGGGGGGGAGACAATGAGCAGTTCTTC.

In DNA form, the CDR3 reads TGCGCCAGCAGCCAAGACGACAGGGCACATCAGCCCCAGCATTTT. Its translation is CASSQDDRAHQPQHF. The chain links TRBV4-1 to TRBJ1-5; 7 nucleotides align to TRBD1. Losses at the gene ends were 0 bases for V and 5 bases for J; bases not matched to a gene: 4. Germline assignment: CDR1 MGHRA and CDR2 YSYEKL. The CDR3 covers 15 residues.

The gene calls are TRBV7-2 and TRBJ2-7; TRBD2 matches at 11 bases. J gave up 2 bases and V 4 bases, and 4 bases lay outside the gene matches. Germline V CDR1 and CDR2: SGHTA, FQGNSA. This CDR3 comprises 15 residues. The CDR3 sequence is CASSSQTSGAYEQYF. The CDR3 region has the DNA TGTGCCAGCAGCTCCCAGACTAGCGGGGCCTACGAGCAGTACTTC.

V is TRBV10-1 and J is TRBJ2-6; D uncertain. The CDR3 extends over 15 amino acids. Germline assignment: CDR1 WNHNN and CDR2 SYGVQD (reference sequence). V lost 4 bases and J lost 4, with 11 bases in between. In nucleotides, the CDR3 is TGCGCCAGCAGTGCCCCAGGATCAGGGGCCAACGTCCTGACTTTC. Residues: CASSAPGSGANVLTF.

The chain's CDR3 is CAWSVSYALGTQYF. The CDR3 DNA sequence: TGTGCCTGGAGTGTTAGTTATGCGTTAGGGACGCAGTATTTT. The gene calls are TRBV30 and TRBJ2-3; D is unclear. Per the germline V gene, CDR1 is GTSNPN and CDR2 is SVGIG (reference sequence). The CDR3 has 14 residues. V was pared by 0 bases and J by 9 bases, with 16 bases between. Combining the CDR3 with reference TRBV30 and TRBJ2-3 gives the whole variable domain SQTIHQWPATLVQPVGSPLSLECTVEGTSNPNLYWYRQAAGRGLQLLFYSVGIGQISSEVPQNLSASRPQDRQFILSSKKLLLSDSGFYLCAWSVSYALGTQYFGPGTRLTVL.

The chain links TRBV5-1 to TRBJ1-1; perhaps TRBD1 as D (5 bases). The CDR3 contains 15 residues. V lost 2 bases and J 4 bases, leaving 15 bases between the germline ends. Germline-derived CDR1 and CDR2 are SGHRS and YFSETQ. DNA of the CDR3: TGCGCCAGCAGCTTCCTGGGGGAAAGGGGCACTGAAGCTTTCTTT. Protein: CASSFLGERGTEAFF.

The table lists this clone with a few counts. The chain employs TRBV7-9 and TRBJ1-6; D may be TRBD1 (5 bases). Looked up from germline, CDR1 is SEHNR and CDR2 is FQNEAQ (reference sequence). This CDR3 comprises 15 residues. Between the trimmed V and J ends, which lost 8 bases and 3 bases, there was a span of 14 bases. The CDR3 sequence is CASQPSGGYNSPLHF. In DNA, the CDR3 is TGTGCCAGCCAACCCAGCGGGGGCTATAATTCACCCCTCCACTTT.

J is TRBJ2-3 and V is TRBV14; D is unclear. Germline CDR1 SGHDN, CDR2 FVKESK. The V end was cut by 0 bases, the J end by 2 bases, with 3 bases between. The CDR3 is 13 amino acids. Here the CDR3 DNA reads TGTGCCAGCAGCCAAGATCTCACAGATACGCAGTATTTT. Its translation: CASSQDLTDTQYF. Supplemented by reference TRBV14 and TRBJ2-3, the full variable domain reads EAGVTQFPSHSVIEKGQTVTLRCDPISGHDNLYWYRRVMGKEIKFLLHFVKESKQDESGMPNNRFLAERTGGTYSTLKVQPAELEDSGVYFCASSQDLTDTQYFGPGTRLTVL.

The CDR3 sequence: CASSRTLGAFF. CDR3 nucleotides: TGTGCCAGCAGCAGGACTCTCGGGGCTTTCTTT. The chain recombines TRBV2 with TRBJ1-1; D remains unclear. The V gene lost 6 bases and the J gene lost 11 bases, with 13 bases spanning the gap. Germline values: CDR1 SNHLY, CDR2 FYNNEI. This CDR3 spans 11 amino acids. Using reference TRBV2 and TRBJ1-1 for the parts outside the CDR3, the full variable domain is EPEVTQTPSHQVTQMGQEVILRCVPISNHLYFYWYRQILGQKVEFLVSFYNNEISEKSEIFDDQFSVERPDGSNFTLKIRSTKLEDSAMYFCASSRTLGAFFGQGTRLTVV.

This rearrangement joins TRBV14 to TRBJ1-2, with TRBD1 matching over 7 bases. V shed 6 bases and J 3 bases; nucleotides not matched to a gene: 7. The germline CDR1 and CDR2 sequences are SGHDN and FVKESK. This CDR3 is built from 14 residues. The CDR3 protein is CASSFRGADYGYTF. CDR3 sequence (DNA): TGTGCCAGCAGTTTCAGGGGGGCTGACTATGGCTACACCTTC.

The chain combines TRBV7-9 with TRBJ1-3, with TRBD1 matching over 7 bases. The length of the CDR3 is 15 residues. The ends lost 7 bases at V and 0 bases at J; junction bases unmatched: 6. Germline V gene lookup returns CDR1 SEHNR and CDR2 FQNEAQ (reference sequence). The CDR3 DNA reads as TGTGCCAGCACAACAGGGGAGATCTCTGGAAACACCATATATTTT. Translation gives CASTTGEISGNTIYF.

The chain carries TRBV2 and TRBJ1-5, with 7 bases lining up with TRBD1. The CDR3 has 14 amino acids. CDR1 SNHLY and CDR2 FYNNEI come from the germline V gene. V shed 4 bases, J shed 4 bases, and the junction held 4 bases outside the gene matches. The CDR3 DNA sequence: TGTGCCAGCAGTGGGGACAGCTCTAATCAGCCCCAGCATTTT. It is translated as CASSGDSSNQPQHF.

The V and J genes are TRBV24-1 and TRBJ2-2, with D perhaps assigned TRBD1 or TRBD2 (6 bases each). CDR3 size: 13 residues. Per germline, CDR1 KGHDR and CDR2 SFDVKD. V was shortened by 1 base and J by 10 bases, with 9 bases between the two germline ends. The CDR3 loop is CATSDFRGEELFF. The CDR3 nucleotides read TGTGCCACCAGTGATTTTAGGGGGGAGGAGCTGTTTTTT.

V usage is TRBV14 and J usage is TRBJ2-6; 8 bases map to TRBD1. The length of the CDR3 is 21 residues. Germline CDR1 is SGHDN and CDR2 is FVKESK. Unmatched junction bases numbered 14, after V lost 1 base and J lost 0 bases. The CDR3 region has the DNA TGTGCCAGCAGCCAAGCGTGGTGGCAGGGGGCGATCTACTCTGGGGCCAACGTCCTGACTTTC. The encoded protein is CASSQAWWQGAIYSGANVLTF.

This clone showed up just once. The V and J genes are TRBV10-2 and TRBJ1-3; TRBD1 matches 9 bases. V lost 6 bases to trimming and J lost 3 bases; unmatched junction nucleotides: 9. Germline V gene data show CDR1 as WSHSY and CDR2 as SAAADI. CDR3 length: 16 amino acids. The chain's CDR3 is CASRSGQGAGGNTIYF. Written as DNA, the CDR3 is TGCGCCAGCAGGTCGGGACAGGGAGCCGGTGGAAACACCATATATTTT.

This chain connects TRBV6-5 to TRBJ1-2; 7 nucleotides align to TRBD1. Germline CDR1 is MNHEY and CDR2 is SVGAGI. This CDR3 is 12 amino acids long. V was clipped by 11 bases and J by 5 bases; unmatched bases: 8. The CDR3 region is CAGTGVRYGYTF. The CDR3 DNA is TGTGCCGGTACAGGGGTTCGGTATGGCTACACCTTC.

This clone was seen more than once but under ten times. This chain connects TRBV10-2 to TRBJ2-3; 7 nucleotides align to TRBD2. The germline gives CDR1 WSHSY, CDR2 SAAADI. The CDR3 runs 14 residues. V gave up 0 bases and J gave up 5 bases; unmatched junction bases: 2. Here the CDR3 reads CASSESSGGDTQYF. The DNA for the CDR3 is TGCGCCAGCAGTGAGTCGTCGGGGGGAGATACGCAGTATTTT.

The chain recombines TRBV7-2 with TRBJ1-4; D is uncertain. V lost 2 bases and J lost 1, with 14 bases in between. The CDR3 loop spans 17 amino acids. Germline lookup yields CDR1 SGHTA and CDR2 FQGNSA. For the CDR3, the DNA is TGTGCCAGCAGCTTATCTTGGACTAAGGGAACTAATGAAAAACTGTTTTTT. This sequence encodes CASSLSWTKGTNEKLFF.

The rearrangement joins TRBV27 to TRBJ1-5; 7 bases are a match to TRBD1. Trimming cost V 8 bases and J 2 bases; bases outside gene matches: 9. Per the germline V gene, CDR1 is MNHEY and CDR2 is SMNVEV (reference sequence). This CDR3 comprises 15 residues. CDR3 in amino acids: CASGRQGGGNQPQHF. The CDR3 DNA reads TGTGCCAGCGGAAGACAGGGAGGGGGCAATCAGCCCCAGCATTTT.

This clone was counted once. The chain uses TRBV7-7 and TRBJ2-2; unclear D gene. The ends were cut back, 4 bases at V and 4 bases at J, with 13 bases in the middle. Germline CDR1 SSHAT, CDR2 FNYEAQ (reference sequence). The CDR3 has 15 amino acids. CDR3 region: CASSSVSGLTGELFF. CDR3 nucleotides: TGTGCCAGCAGCTCAGTATCAGGCCTCACCGGGGAGCTGTTTTTT.

The genes are TRBV7-2 and TRBJ2-7, with TRBD1 as a possible D gene (6 bases). Germline V CDR1 and CDR2: SGHTA, FQGNSA. The CDR3 runs to 14 residues. The V and J ends lost 5 bases and 3 bases respectively, with 14 bases between them. CDR3 loop: CASSRTPGDYEQYF. The CDR3 nucleotides are TGTGCCAGCAGCCGTACTCCAGGGGACTACGAGCAGTACTTC.

The rearrangement uses TRBV7-9 and TRBJ1-1; 10 bases line up with TRBD1. The CDR3 is 14 amino acids. With V trimmed by 6 bases and J by 6 bases, 7 bases remained unmatched. CDR1 SEHNR and CDR2 FQNEAQ come from the germline V gene (reference sequence). CDR3 nucleotide sequence: TGTGCCAGCAGAATGACAGGGGGCGCCGCTGAAGCTTTCTTT. It translates to CASRMTGGAAEAFF.

The chain recombines TRBV19 with TRBJ2-7; D ambiguous. Between the trimmed V and J ends, which lost 10 bases and 3 bases, there was a span of 7 bases. The CDR3 sequence is 10 residues long. The germline V gene has CDR1 LNHDA and CDR2 SQIVND (reference sequence). CDR3 protein: CATPGYEQYF. The CDR3 bases are TGTGCCACCCCGGGCTACGAGCAGTACTTC.

This clone was picked up one time. The chain employs TRBV28 and TRBJ1-1; 7 nucleotides match TRBD1. V shed 6 bases, J shed 3 bases, and the junction held 7 bases outside the gene matches. This CDR3 is built from 14 residues. Germline V gene sequence: CDR1 MDHEN, CDR2 SYDVKM. This chain's CDR3 is CASRNRGGYTEAFF. DNA for the CDR3: TGTGCCAGCAGGAACAGGGGAGGGTACACTGAAGCTTTCTTT.

The chain employs TRBV2 and TRBJ1-2, with a tentative D call TRBD1 (6 bases). Trimming shortened V by 10 bases and J by 8 bases, and 23 bases separated the two germline ends. This CDR3 has 14 residues. CDR1 SNHLY and CDR2 FYNNEI come from the germline V gene. The CDR3, as DNA: TGTGCCACCTCTACCCCCCCACAGGGACAAGGCTACACCTTC. Residues: CATSTPPQGQGYTF.